The source of this T cell receptor (beta chain) is a study of early T cells in non-severe SARS-CoV-2 infection. V lost 1 base and J lost 1, with 10 bases in between. Germline V gene data show CDR1 as SGHTA and CDR2 as FQGNSA. The CDR3 covers 15 residues. One entry per CDR3 protein, called by TCRdb with MiXCR from the 5' RACE reads. The table has fewer than 130,000 distinct CDR3 sequences, over 10% seen once. This clonotype was observed a handful of times. The sample was whole blood, taken at baseline. The TCR was taken from an adult who was a healthcare worker with PCR-confirmed SARS-CoV-2 infection or an uninfected control (not recorded which). V and J are TRBV7-2 and TRBJ2-5; D may correspond to TRBD1 or TRBD2 (5 bases each). The CDR3 DNA follows: TGTGCCAGCAGCTTAGAGCGGACAACCCAAGAGACCCAGTACTTC. This encodes CASSLERTTQETQYF.